The 27 T cell receptor beta chains in this list originate from one sample, sequenced in a study of cytomegalovirus exposure and HLA in healthy donors. The PCR employed 60 Vbeta primers together with 13 Jbeta primers. Sequencing was performed with immunoSEQ multiplex PCR; in TCRdb, only in-frame clones are kept and a portion is missing. Of 170,000 or so clones in the sample, around 80% were seen once. Sample: PBMCs. Receptors were obtained from a woman in her 30s in good health and CMV-seropositive.

The chain has TRBV13 and TRBJ2-7, with D tentatively TRBD2 (5 bases). Germline V CDR1 and CDR2: PRHDT, FYEKMQ (reference sequence). This CDR3 spans 14 amino acids. Trimming pared 5 bases from V and 5 bases from J, leaving 16 bases between. CDR3 sequence (DNA): TGTGCCAGCAGCGACCCGAGGGTAGTCCACGAGCAGTACTTC. It translates to CASSDPRVVHEQYF.

The chain has TRBV5-6 and TRBJ2-5, with 9 bases matching TRBD2. This CDR3 comprises 17 residues. J lost 0 bases, V lost 1 base, and 7 bases had no gene match. Germline V gene sequence: CDR1 SGHDT, CDR2 YYEEEE. In DNA, the CDR3 is TGTGCCAGCAGCTTGTGGCTAGCGGGAATGTACCAAGAGACCCAGTACTTC. Translating it yields CASSLWLAGMYQETQYF.

The rearrangement links TRBV21-1 to TRBJ2-1; whether TRBD2, the table's D call, matches the DNA was not checked. TRBV21-1 corresponds to a pseudogene. This CDR3 has 17 residues. CDR3 loop: CASSKGLAGGRDNEQFF. For the CDR3, the DNA is TGTGCCAGCAGCAAAGGACTAGCGGGAGGGAGGGACAATGAGCAGTTCTTC.

The J gene is TRBJ2-3, the V gene TRBV28, with D tentatively TRBD2 (6 bases). The CDR3 loop spans 12 amino acids. Trimming left V 5 bases short and J 4 bases short, with 7 bases between. The V gene's germline CDR1 is MDHEN and CDR2 SYDVKM. In nucleotides, the CDR3 is TGTGCCAGCAGTGGAGGGTCAGATACGCAGTATTTT. Protein product: CASSGGSDTQYF.

This clone was picked up a small number of times. The chain links TRBV9 to TRBJ1-3; maybe TRBD1 (6 bases). With 6 bases removed from V and 0 bases from J, the gap between germline ends came to 10 bases. This CDR3 is built from 14 residues. Germline V gene data show CDR1 as SGDLS and CDR2 as YYNGEE. The CDR3 sequence: CASKGGDSGNTIYF. The CDR3 nucleotides read TGTGCCAGCAAAGGGGGGGACTCTGGAAACACCATATATTTT.

This clone was counted a few times. The chain combines TRBV5-4 with TRBJ2-2, with 8 bases that match TRBD2. This CDR3 has 16 residues. Germline CDR1 reads SGHNT; CDR2 reads YYREEE (reference sequence). V lost 3 bases and J lost 0; bases outside the gene matches: 4. The CDR3 protein is CASSSSLAANTGELFF. In DNA form, the CDR3 reads TGTGCCAGCAGCTCTTCACTAGCGGCGAACACCGGGGAGCTGTTTTTT.

The V call is TRBV18, the J call TRBJ1-1; 9 nucleotides line up with TRBD1. CDR1 and CDR2 (germline): KGHSH, LQKENI. The J segment lost 7 bases and the V segment lost 6 bases, leaving 6 bases of the junction unmatched. This CDR3 has 13 residues. The CDR3 loop reads CASSPGQGIEAFF. The CDR3 nucleotides read TGTGCCAGCTCCCCGGGACAGGGAATTGAAGCTTTCTTT.

This chain connects TRBV28 to TRBJ1-2, with TRBD1 matching over 7 bases. The J segment lost 4 bases and the V segment lost 2 bases, leaving 22 bases of the junction unmatched. The CDR3 has 20 residues. The germline V gene has CDR1 MDHEN and CDR2 SYDVKM. The CDR3 nucleotides are TGTGCCAGCAGTTTAGGGAAAACCGGGACAGCTCCCGGTTCTCTCTATGGCTACACCTTC. Encoded protein: CASSLGKTGTAPGSLYGYTF.

The chain carries TRBV6-1 and TRBJ2-7, with 10 nucleotides matching TRBD2. The ends lost 3 bases at V and 6 bases at J; junction bases unmatched: 17. CDR1 and CDR2 (germline): MNHNS, SASEGT. The CDR3 runs to 18 residues. The CDR3 here is CASSDGGAYSGRAREQYF. CDR3 bases: TGTGCCAGCAGTGATGGGGGGGCGTACAGCGGGAGGGCCCGCGAGCAGTACTTC.

The V gene is TRBV12-5, the J gene TRBJ2-2, with TRBD2 matching over 7 bases. Trimming took 2 bases from V and 6 from J; bases not matched to a gene: 9. Germline lookup yields CDR1 LGHNT and CDR2 FRNRAP. CDR3 size: 16 residues. In DNA, the CDR3 is TGTGCTAGTGGTTTGCCCCCCATGGGAGGGTCCGGGGAGCTGTTTTTT. Protein: CASGLPPMGGSGELFF.

The CDR3 spells CASSLLSWASGHYEQYF. The CDR3 nucleotides are TGTGCCAGCAGTTTATTATCGTGGGCTAGCGGGCACTACGAGCAGTACTTC. The V gene is TRBV27, the J gene TRBJ2-7; 8 bases line up with TRBD2. Germline V lookup: CDR1 MNHEY, CDR2 SMNVEV (reference sequence). The V gene end was trimmed by 1 base and the J gene end by 3 bases; junction bases not matched to a gene: 11. The CDR3 totals 17 residues.

The rearrangement joins TRBV7-8 to TRBJ2-7; D may be TRBD1 (5 bases). The germline V gene has CDR1 SGHVS and CDR2 FQNEAQ. V shed 3 bases and J shed 3 bases, with 9 bases lying between them. CDR3 length: 13 amino acids. CDR3 residues: CASSLGRFYEQYF. The CDR3 DNA sequence: TGTGCCAGCAGCTTGGGGCGGTTCTACGAGCAGTACTTC.

The V gene is TRBV5-1, the J gene TRBJ2-3, with 8 bases fitting TRBD2. The ends lost 4 bases at V and 4 bases at J; junction bases unmatched: 5. This CDR3 is built from 14 residues. Germline V gene sequence: CDR1 SGHRS, CDR2 YFSETQ. The CDR3 bases are TGCGCCAGCAGCACGGGACTAGGCGCAGATACGCAGTATTTT. Protein sequence: CASSTGLGADTQYF.

There are a few counts of this clone. The chain joins TRBV28 to TRBJ2-5; 12 bases fit TRBD1. The J call may be wrong; the DNA end is better matched by TRBJ2-7. Germline CDR1 MDHEN, CDR2 SYDVKM. The CDR3 is 15 amino acids. The CDR3 protein is CASSHMGQGAYEQYF. The CDR3, as DNA: TGTGCCAGCAGTCACATGGGACAGGGGGCGTACGAGCAGTACTTC.

The chain combines TRBV27 with TRBJ2-7, with D perhaps matching TRBD1 (5 bases). The CDR3 has 18 amino acids. V was cut by 7 bases and J by 3 bases, with 28 bases left in between. Germline lookup yields CDR1 MNHEY and CDR2 SMNVEV (reference sequence). CDR3 in DNA: TGTGCCAGCAAGACACAGGCCCCTGGTGATTTTTCCAGCTACGAGCAGTACTTC. Its translation is CASKTQAPGDFSSYEQYF.

This sequence joins TRBV11-1 and TRBJ2-7, with 9 nucleotides matching TRBD1. Germline values: CDR1 SGHAT, CDR2 FQDESV (reference sequence). This CDR3 contains 13 residues. Unmatched junction bases numbered 3, after V lost 6 bases and J lost 3 bases. DNA of the CDR3: TGTGCCAGCAGTTCGGGACAGGGCTACGAGCAGTACTTC. Its protein product is CASSSGQGYEQYF.

CDR3 sequence (DNA): TGTGCCAGCAGTGATTTAGGGGGGAACACTGAAGCTTTCTTT. As protein: CASSDLGGNTEAFF. The gene calls are TRBV6-1 and TRBJ1-1; the D gene is possibly TRBD1 (6 bases). V shed 3 bases and J shed 1 base, with 9 bases lying between them. Germline V gene lookup returns CDR1 MNHNS and CDR2 SASEGT. This CDR3 spans 14 amino acids.

The V gene is TRBV28, the J gene TRBJ1-5, with D tentatively TRBD1 (5 bases). V was shortened by 3 bases and J by 1 base, with 10 bases between the two germline ends. This CDR3 has 15 residues. The germline V gene encodes CDR1 MDHEN and CDR2 SYDVKM. The CDR3 region has the DNA TGTGCCAGCAGTTTGAGCAGGGTGAGCAATCAGCCCCAGCATTTT. Translation: CASSLSRVSNQPQHF.

The chain recombines TRBV5-4 with TRBJ1-2; TRBD1 is a possible D gene (6 bases). V was cut by 5 bases and J by 3 bases, with 17 bases left in between. CDR1 is SGHNT and CDR2 is YYREEE in the germline V gene (reference sequence). This CDR3 is built from 15 residues. CDR3 amino acids: CASRREGGGHYGYTF. The CDR3 bases are TGTGCCAGCAGACGAGAGGGTGGGGGCCACTATGGCTACACCTTC.

This rearrangement joins TRBV6-1 to TRBJ2-1; a weak D match, TRBD2 (6 bases). V dropped 3 bases and J dropped 2 bases, with 11 bases sitting between them. Germline lookup yields CDR1 MNHNS and CDR2 SASEGT. This CDR3 is 15 amino acids long. The CDR3 spells CASSERGRAYNEQFF. The CDR3 nucleotides are TGTGCCAGCAGTGAGCGGGGCAGGGCCTACAATGAGCAGTTCTTC.

CDR3 region: CASSQTRLAGEQFF. The CDR3 region has the DNA TGTGCCAGCAGTCAAACTCGACTAGCGGGGGAGCAGTTCTTC. V and J are TRBV6-6 and TRBJ2-1, with 11 bases that match TRBD2. The germline gives CDR1 MNHNY, CDR2 SVGAGI (reference sequence). This CDR3 contains 14 residues. The V segment lost 5 bases and the J segment 10 bases; nucleotides outside the gene matches: 7.

The chain combines TRBV6-5 with TRBJ2-7, with TRBD2 identical over 7 bases. The germline V gene encodes CDR1 MNHEY and CDR2 SVGAGI. Trimming cost V 6 bases and J 0 bases; bases outside gene matches: 8. This CDR3 has 15 amino acids. CDR3 nucleotide sequence: TGTGCCAGCAGCCCGGGGCTAGCGGTCTCCTACGAGCAGTACTTC. Its protein is CASSPGLAVSYEQYF.

There are a few counts of this clone. The chain combines TRBV5-1 with TRBJ2-7, with a tentative D call TRBD2 (5 bases). Germline V gene data show CDR1 as SGHRS and CDR2 as YFSETQ. V gave up 1 base and J gave up 2 bases, with 16 bases separating them. The CDR3 length is 16 residues. The CDR3 sequence: CASSLLAARGPYEQYF. DNA of the CDR3: TGCGCCAGCAGCTTGTTGGCAGCTCGGGGTCCCTACGAGCAGTACTTC.

This chain uses TRBV4-2 with TRBJ2-1; 11 bases match TRBD2. CDR3 length equals 18 residues. Germline lookup yields CDR1 LGHNA and CDR2 YNFKEQ. The V gene end was trimmed by 0 bases and the J gene end by 6 bases; junction bases not matched to a gene: 10. CDR3 loop: CASSQDPRLAGIANEQFF. The CDR3 bases are TGTGCCAGCAGCCAAGATCCGAGACTAGCGGGAATCGCCAATGAGCAGTTCTTC.

V usage is TRBV4-3 and J usage is TRBJ2-7; D is possibly TRBD1 (5 bases). This CDR3 is 13 amino acids long. Germline assignment: CDR1 LGHNA and CDR2 YSLEER. Trimming removed 5 bases from V and 1 base from J, with 9 bases in between. In nucleotides, the CDR3 is TGCGCCAGCAGCAAGTCAGGGTCCTACGAGCAGTACTTC. Its protein is CASSKSGSYEQYF.

The chain recombines TRBV27 with TRBJ1-2; 10 bases map to TRBD1. The length of the CDR3 is 17 residues. Germline V gives CDR1 MNHEY, CDR2 SMNVEV (reference sequence). The V segment lost 2 bases and the J segment 6 bases; nucleotides outside the gene matches: 12. In DNA form, the CDR3 reads TGTGCCAGCAGTTTAGGGGTAAGTGAAGACAGGGGGCATGGCTACACCTTC. Translated, it gives CASSLGVSEDRGHGYTF.

This sequence joins TRBV19 and TRBJ1-4; no reliable D call. This CDR3 is 15 amino acids long. Trimming pared 6 bases from V and 0 bases from J, leaving 11 bases between. The germline gives CDR1 LNHDA, CDR2 SQIVND (reference sequence). This CDR3 reads CASSAGIATNEKLFF. The CDR3 nucleotides are TGTGCCAGTAGCGCCGGGATTGCAACTAATGAAAAACTGTTTTTT.